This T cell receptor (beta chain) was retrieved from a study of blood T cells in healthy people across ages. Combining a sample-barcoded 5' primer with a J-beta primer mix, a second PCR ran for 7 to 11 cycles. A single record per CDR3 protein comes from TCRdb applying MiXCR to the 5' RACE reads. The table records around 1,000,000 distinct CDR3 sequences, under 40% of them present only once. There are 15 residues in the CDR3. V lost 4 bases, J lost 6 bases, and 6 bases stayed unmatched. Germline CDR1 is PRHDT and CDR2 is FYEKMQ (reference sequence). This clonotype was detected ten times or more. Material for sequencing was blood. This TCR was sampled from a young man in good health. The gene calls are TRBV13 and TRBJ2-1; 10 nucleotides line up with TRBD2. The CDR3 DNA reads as TGTGCCAGCAGCTCTATGGGACTAGCGATCAATGAGCAGTTCTTC. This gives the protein CASSSMGLAINEQFF.